This note documents a single T cell receptor beta chain sequence. The data were produced by immunoSEQ multiplex PCR, yet TCRdb's version contains in-frame clones alone and is incomplete. The sample lists fewer than 85,000 clones, 85% to 95% occurring once. This record belongs to a study of OX40 agonist ivuxolimab in advanced cancers. In the study overall: Cancers in dose escalation were hepatocellular, melanoma, renal cell and head and neck.

This CDR3 contains 13 residues. V lost 5 bases, J lost 8 bases, and 14 bases lay in between. The germline CDR1 and CDR2 sequences are KGHSH and LQKENI. This TCR came from an adult with an advanced solid tumor such as melanoma, head and neck, liver or kidney cancer. The sample consisted of CD4+ or CD8+ T cells sorted from blood, taken in a trial of the OX40 agonist ivuxolimab. The chain has TRBV18 and TRBJ2-3; a weak D match, TRBD1 (6 bases). CDR3 residues: CASSYTQGTTQYF. As DNA, the CDR3 is TGTGCCAGCTCATATACACAGGGTACTACGCAGTATTTT. Looking up the rest from reference TRBV18 and TRBJ2-3 gives the full variable domain: NAGVMQNPRHLVRRRGQEARLRCSPMKGHSHVYWYRQLPEEGLKFMVYLQKENIIDESGMPKERFSAEFPKEGPSILRIQQVVRGDSAAYFCASSYTQGTTQYFGPGTRLTVL.